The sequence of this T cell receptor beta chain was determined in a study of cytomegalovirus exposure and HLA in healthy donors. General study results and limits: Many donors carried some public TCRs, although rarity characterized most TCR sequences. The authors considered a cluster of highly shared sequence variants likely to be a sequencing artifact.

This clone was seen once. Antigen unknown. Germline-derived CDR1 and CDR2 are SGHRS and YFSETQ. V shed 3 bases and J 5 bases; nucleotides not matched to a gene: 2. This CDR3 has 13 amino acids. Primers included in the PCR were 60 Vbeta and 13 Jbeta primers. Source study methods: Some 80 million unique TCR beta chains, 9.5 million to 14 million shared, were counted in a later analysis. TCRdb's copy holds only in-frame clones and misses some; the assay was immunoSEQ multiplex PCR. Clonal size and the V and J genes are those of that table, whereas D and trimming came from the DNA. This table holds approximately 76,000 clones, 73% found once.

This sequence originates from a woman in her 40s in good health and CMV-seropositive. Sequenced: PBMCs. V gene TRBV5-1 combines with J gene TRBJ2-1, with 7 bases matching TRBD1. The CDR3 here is CASSSTGDNEQFF. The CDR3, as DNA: TGCGCCAGCAGCTCCACAGGGGACAATGAGCAGTTCTTC.